A selection of T cell receptor beta chains follows, all from one sample in a study of T cell changes during pregnancy in multiple sclerosis. Repertoires were generated with immunoSEQ multiplex PCR, while TCRdb's copy carries only in-frame clones and drops some. The sample has about 100,000 clones, roughly nine tenths seen once. This sample comprised peripheral blood, obtained after pregnancy. The receptors originated from a female donor with multiple sclerosis, enrolled in a pregnancy study. Each CDR3 is given with its conserved first and last residue. D genes are given only for firm matches. Only some rows state a clone size, as once, few, many or a class for expanded clones.

D gene	J gene	V gene	clone size	CDR3 length	CDR3 DNA	CDR3 protein
-	TRBJ2-2	TRBV5-4	-	13	TGTGCCAGCAGCTTGGCCGGTACCGGGGAGCTGTTTTTT	CASSLAGTGELFF
-	TRBJ2-1	TRBV11-3	-	15	TGTGCCAGCAGCTCCCCGCTGCAGGGGAGGGATGAGCAGTTCTTC	CASSSPLQGRDEQFF
TRBD1	TRBJ1-6	TRBV2	few	14	TGTGCCAGCAGTATCGGGACAGCAAATTCACCCCTCCACTTT	CASSIGTANSPLHF
-	TRBJ2-3	TRBV9	-	12	TGTGCCAGCAGCCGCGGCACAGATACGCAGTATTTT	CASSRGTDTQYF
TRBD1	TRBJ1-2	TRBV30	-	11	TGTGCCTGGAAGGACAGGGACCAATACACCTTC	CAWKDRDQYTF
TRBD2	TRBJ2-5	TRBV5-4	-	17	TGTGCCAGCAGCTTGCGGCTAGCGGGGGGGCCTAAGGAGACCCAGTACTTC	CASSLRLAGGPKETQYF
TRBD1	TRBJ2-7	TRBV15	-	13	TGTGCCACCTCCGTACAGGGGGCCTACGAGCAGTACTTC	CATSVQGAYEQYF
TRBD2	TRBJ2-1	TRBV6-4	-	14	TGTGCCAGCAGTTCTAGCGGGGGGGCCAATGAGCAGTTCTTC	CASSSSGGANEQFF
TRBD1	TRBJ1-2	TRBV5-1	-	15	TGCGCCAGCACTCCAGGGGGCCTTCCGTCGGGTGGCTACACCTTC	CASTPGGLPSGGYTF
-	TRBJ1-2	TRBV6-1	-	13	TGTTCTTCATGGACAGCCCAAAACTATGGCTACACCTTC	CSSWTAQNYGYTF
-	TRBJ2-4	TRBV13	-	15	TGTGCCAGCGGTCGGGGGAAAGGGGCCAAAAACATTCAGTACTTC	CASGRGKGAKNIQYF
TRBD1	TRBJ2-3	TRBV4-1	-	16	TGCGCCAGCAGCTCCCCGGGACAGGGGGTCACAGATACGCAGTATTTT	CASSSPGQGVTDTQYF
TRBD1	TRBJ1-1	TRBV7-3	-	13	TGTGCCAGCAGCCAGGGGGCAGGCACTGAAGCTTTCTTT	CASSQGAGTEAFF
TRBD1	TRBJ1-1	TRBV6-1	-	15	TGTGCCAGCAGTAGCGGACAGGGCGAAGGTACTGAAGCTTTCTTT	CASSSGQGEGTEAFF
-	TRBJ2-2	TRBV6-6	-	16	TGTGCCAGCAGTTACGATGGCAGATCGAGGACCGGGGAGCTGTTTTTT	CASSYDGRSRTGELFF
-	TRBJ1-2	TRBV5-5	once	13	TGTGCCAGCAGCCCCGGGGAGTCCTATGGCTACACCTTC	CASSPGESYGYTF
-	TRBJ2-7	TRBV2	-	10	TGTGCCAGCAGGGGCCACGAGCAGTACTTC	CASRGHEQYF
TRBD2	TRBJ2-5	TRBV6-1	-	15	TGTGCCAGCAGTGAACTAGCGGGGGATTCAGAGACCCAGTACTTC	CASSELAGDSETQYF
-	TRBJ1-1	TRBV5-1	once	16	TGCGCCAGCAGCATCAATGACAGGTCGGAGAACACTGAAGCTTTCTTT	CASSINDRSENTEAFF
TRBD1	TRBJ2-1	TRBV7-3	-	16	TGTGCCAGCAGCCCTGAGTCGGGACAGGGGTTCAATGAGCAGTTCTTC	CASSPESGQGFNEQFF
TRBD1	TRBJ1-6	TRBV7-2	-	17	TGTGCCAGCAGCGTAAGGGACAGGGTTTTACATAATTCACCCCTCCACTTT	CASSVRDRVLHNSPLHF
-	TRBJ1-5	TRBV7-8	few	16	TGTGCCAGCAGCTCGGGGACTGCGTATAGCAATCAGCCCCAGCATTTT	CASSSGTAYSNQPQHF
-	TRBJ1-5	TRBV27	once	14	TGTGCCAGCAGTTTATTGTCGGGGAACCAGCCCCAGCATTTT	CASSLLSGNQPQHF
-	TRBJ2-3	TRBV6-6	-	13	TGTGCCAGCAGCCTACAGGTCGAAGATACGCAGTATTTT	CASSLQVEDTQYF
TRBD1	TRBJ1-1	TRBV5-1	once	15	TGCGCCAGCAGCATCAGTACAGGGGGCTTCACTGAAGCTTTCTTT	CASSISTGGFTEAFF
-	TRBJ1-3	TRBV5-1	-	13	TGCGCCAGCCAACAGGGTACTGGAAACACCATATATTTT	CASQQGTGNTIYF
-	TRBJ1-6	TRBV5-4	-	14	TGTGCCAGCAGCGTACAGCGGCCGGGTTCACCCCTCCACTTT	CASSVQRPGSPLHF
TRBD1	TRBJ1-1	TRBV6-1	-	12	TGTGCCAGCAGGGGGACAGGCGTTGAAGCTTTCTTT	CASRGTGVEAFF
TRBD1	TRBJ1-1	TRBV15	-	18	TGTGCCACCAGCAGAGGGACAGGGGGAACAACTTGGAACACTGAAGCTTTCTTT	CATSRGTGGTTWNTEAFF
TRBD1	TRBJ2-1	TRBV30	few	13	TGTGCCTGGGGACAGGGGGTAGGGAATGAGCAGTTCTTC	CAWGQGVGNEQFF